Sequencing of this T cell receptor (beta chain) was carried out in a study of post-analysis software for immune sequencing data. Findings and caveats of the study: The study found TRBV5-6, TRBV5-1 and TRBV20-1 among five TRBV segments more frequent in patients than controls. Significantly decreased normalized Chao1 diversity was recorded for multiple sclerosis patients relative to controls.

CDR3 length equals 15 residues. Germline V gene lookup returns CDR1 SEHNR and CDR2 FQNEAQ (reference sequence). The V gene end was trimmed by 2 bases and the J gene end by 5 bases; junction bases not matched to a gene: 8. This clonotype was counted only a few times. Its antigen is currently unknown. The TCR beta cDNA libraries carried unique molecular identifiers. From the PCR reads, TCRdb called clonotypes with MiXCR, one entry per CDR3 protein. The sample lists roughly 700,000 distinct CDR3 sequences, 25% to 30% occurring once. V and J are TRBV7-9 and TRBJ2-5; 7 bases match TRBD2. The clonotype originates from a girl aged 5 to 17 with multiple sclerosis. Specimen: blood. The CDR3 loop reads CASSLIAGAWETQYF. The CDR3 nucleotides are TGTGCCAGCAGCTTAATCGCGGGAGCGTGGGAGACCCAGTACTTC.